These T cell receptor beta chains were read from a single sample in a study of CD8 T cells in ankylosing spondylitis. TCRdb used MiXCR to reprocess the 5' RACE reads, holding one entry per CDR3 protein. There are about 340,000 distinct CDR3 sequences in the sample; approximately 15% occur only once, and about 1% lies in the top ten. The source material was blood, either unsorted or a sorted T cell fraction (not recorded which). Receptors originate from a male donor with ankylosing spondylitis or in good health (not recorded which). Both conserved end residues are part of each CDR3. D genes are given only for firm matches. For some rows the clone size is stated as once, few or many, or as a class when expanded; others skip it.

clone size	V gene	J gene	D gene	CDR3 protein	CDR3 DNA
few	TRBV5-1	TRBJ2-3	.	CASSLGSLTDTQYF	TGCGCCAGCAGCCTGGGGAGCCTAACAGATACGCAGTATTTT
.	TRBV7-7	TRBJ2-1	TRBD2	CASSYGLVDEQFF	TGTGCCAGCAGCTACGGACTAGTCGATGAGCAGTTCTTC
few	TRBV29-1	TRBJ1-2	TRBD1	CSVEGGQSNYGYTF	TGCAGCGTTGAGGGGGGACAGTCCAACTATGGCTACACCTTC
.	TRBV3-1	TRBJ1-1	TRBD1	CASSPGQGVGTEAFF	TGTGCCAGCAGCCCTGGACAGGGGGTGGGCACTGAAGCTTTCTTT
.	TRBV6-1	TRBJ2-7	TRBD1	CASSMVRGPNEQYF	TGTGCCAGCAGCATGGTCAGGGGGCCAAACGAGCAGTACTTC
.	TRBV27	TRBJ2-7	.	CASRLAGSSIYEQYF	TGTGCCAGCAGGTTGGCCGGGTCGTCGATTTACGAGCAGTACTTC
.	TRBV10-3	TRBJ2-7	.	CAISPGSEQYF	TGTGCCATCAGTCCGGGGAGCGAGCAGTACTTC
.	TRBV5-1	TRBJ2-1	TRBD1	CASSLVVQGAKKQFF	TGCGCCAGCAGCTTGGTGGTACAGGGGGCGAAGAAGCAGTTCTTC
.	TRBV20-1	TRBJ2-7	.	CSARVTGTYEQYF	TGCAGTGCTAGAGTAACGGGAACCTACGAGCAGTACTTC
.	TRBV12-3/TRBV12-4	TRBJ2-7	.	CASSRTVTYEQYF	TGTGCCAGCAGTCGGACCGTGACCTACGAGCAGTACTTC
few	TRBV25-1	TRBJ2-1	.	CASSEYMVVDTIF	TGTGCCAGCAGTGAATATATGGTGGTAGATACCATCTTC
many	TRBV5-1	TRBJ2-1	.	CASIQYNEQFF	TGCGCCAGCATCCAGTACAATGAGCAGTTCTTC
few	TRBV5-1	TRBJ2-1	.	CASSLDGRTSYNEQFF	TGCGCCAGCAGCTTGGATGGGCGGACCTCCTACAATGAGCAGTTCTTC
.	TRBV5-1	TRBJ2-7	TRBD2	CASSFRGSNAYEQYF	TGCGCCAGCAGCTTCCGCGGGAGCAATGCCTACGAGCAGTACTTC
.	TRBV20-1	TRBJ2-1	TRBD1	CSARDLLRQGGSYNEQFF	TGCAGTGCTAGAGATCTACTCCGACAGGGGGGATCCTACAATGAGCAGTTCTTT
.	TRBV5-6	TRBJ2-5	.	CASSYGRRGETQYF	TGTGCCAGCAGCTACGGACGTCGGGGGGAGACCCAGTACTTC
.	TRBV18	TRBJ1-1	.	CASSPRQLAGTEAFF	TGTGCCAGCTCACCCCGACAGCTCGCCGGCACTGAAGCTTTCTTT
few	TRBV5-5	TRBJ1-1	.	CASSWTNTEAFF	TGTGCCAGCAGCTGGACGAACACTGAAGCTTTCTTT
few	TRBV5-5	TRBJ2-1	TRBD1	CASSGANLKGAGDEQFF	TGTGCCAGCAGCGGGGCGAATTTGAAGGGGGCCGGGGATGAGCAGTTCTTC
.	TRBV5-1	TRBJ2-3	TRBD1	CASSLAGQGSTDTQYF	TGCGCCAGCAGCTTGGCGGGACAGGGGAGCACAGATACGCAGTATTTT
.	TRBV6-1	TRBJ2-5	.	CASTPTSSGETQYF	TGTGCCAGCACCCCGACTAGTTCGGGGGAGACCCAGTACTTC
.	TRBV3-1	TRBJ2-7	TRBD2	CASSRLAGEVEQYF	TGTGCCAGCAGCCGACTAGCGGGAGAGGTCGAGCAGTACTTC
few	TRBV29-1	TRBJ2-2	.	CSGRVTGELFF	TGCAGCGGCAGGGTCACCGGGGAGCTGTTTTTT
few	TRBV10-1	TRBJ1-2	.	CASTGGSANYGYTF	TGCGCCAGCACGGGGGGGTCCGCTAACTATGGCTACACCTTC
few	TRBV7-2	TRBJ1-6	TRBD1	CASSLAGQGGYNSPLHF	TGTGCCAGCAGCTTAGCGGGACAGGGTGGCTATAATTCACCCCTCCACTTT
.	TRBV30	TRBJ2-2	TRBD1	CAWRGPGQTTGELFF	TGTGCCTGGAGAGGACCGGGACAGACCACCGGGGAGCTGTTTTTT
.	TRBV6-1	TRBJ2-1	.	CASSEGAKQFF	TGTGCCAGCAGTGAGGGGGCGAAGCAGTTCTTC
few	TRBV6-2/TRBV6-3	TRBJ2-1	TRBD2	CASSYPEPGLAGNSYNEQFF	TGTGCCAGCAGTTACCCGGAGCCGGGACTAGCGGGGAACTCCTACAATGAGCAGTTCTTC
.	TRBV29-1	TRBJ2-2	.	CSVEDALGSGELFF	TGCAGCGTTGAAGATGCCCTGGGTTCCGGGGAGCTGTTTTTT
.	TRBV5-1	TRBJ2-5	.	CASAREGMETQYF	TGCGCCAGCGCCAGAGAAGGAATGGAGACCCAGTACTTC
few	TRBV5-1	TRBJ2-5	.	CASSGRETQYF	TGCGCCAGCAGCGGGCGGGAGACCCAGTACTTC
few	TRBV6-5	TRBJ2-5	.	CASSYSSAEETQYF	TGTGCCAGCAGTTACTCCTCTGCGGAAGAGACCCAGTACTTC
many	TRBV4-2	TRBJ1-2	TRBD1	CASSPDRGAYGYTF	TGTGCCAGCAGCCCGGACAGGGGAGCCTATGGCTACACCTTC
few	TRBV5-1	TRBJ2-5	.	CASSLEGGGETQYF	TGCGCCAGCAGCTTGGAGGGGGGAGGCGAGACCCAGTACTTC
.	TRBV12-3/TRBV12-4	TRBJ2-1	.	CASRSRGGVSSYNEQFF	TGTGCCAGCAGATCCCGGGGCGGGGTGAGCTCCTACAATGAGCAGTTCTTC
many	TRBV12-3/TRBV12-4	TRBJ2-7	.	CASGPGGIKQYF	TGTGCCAGCGGCCCAGGGGGGATCAAGCAGTACTTC
.	TRBV30	TRBJ2-7	TRBD1	CAWSEKGAGDEQYF	TGTGCCTGGAGCGAGAAGGGGGCGGGCGACGAGCAGTACTTC
.	TRBV20-1	TRBJ2-1	.	CSASSAGAYNEQFF	TGCAGTGCTAGTAGCGCGGGGGCGTACAATGAGCAGTTCTTC
few	TRBV5-1	TRBJ2-7	TRBD2	CASSLGASGAYEQYF	TGCGCCAGCAGCTTGGGCGCTAGCGGAGCCTACGAGCAGTACTTC
.	TRBV10-3	TRBJ2-7	.	CAISEPAPGEQYF	TGTGCCATCAGTGAGCCCGCTCCGGGCGAGCAGTACTTC
.	TRBV5-1	TRBJ1-5	TRBD1	CASSFGQGDGQPQHF	TGCGCCAGCAGCTTCGGCCAGGGGGACGGTCAGCCCCAGCATTTT
few	TRBV27	TRBJ1-6	.	CASTRNGAAGSPLHF	TGTGCCAGCACTAGAAATGGGGCCGCCGGTTCACCCCTCCACTTT
once	TRBV4-1	TRBJ2-3	.	CASSLRGMSTDTQYF	TGCGCCAGCAGCTTACGGGGGATGAGCACAGATACGCAGTATTTT
many	TRBV12-3/TRBV12-4	TRBJ2-3	.	CASSQRDTQYF	TGTGCCAGCAGTCAGCGGGATACGCAGTATTTT
.	TRBV11-3	TRBJ2-2	.	CASTLGGTGELFF	TGTGCCAGCACCCTAGGGGGGACCGGGGAGCTGTTTTTT
.	TRBV4-1	TRBJ1-5	.	CASSQDAGSNQPQHF	TGCGCCAGCAGCCAAGATGCGGGAAGCAATCAGCCCCAGCATTTT
few	TRBV10-3	TRBJ1-5	.	CAITSGYNQPQHF	TGTGCCATCACCTCAGGCTACAATCAGCCCCAGCATTTT
.	TRBV25-1	TRBJ2-1	TRBD2	CASLSTGLAGHEQFF	TGTGCCAGCCTAAGTACGGGACTAGCGGGACATGAGCAGTTCTTC
few	TRBV3-1	TRBJ2-4	.	CASSQSRRLAKNIQYF	TGTGCCAGCAGCCAAAGCAGGCGGTTAGCCAAAAACATTCAGTACTTC
.	TRBV6-2/TRBV6-3	TRBJ1-5	TRBD1	CASSPQWTGGEGSNQPQHF	TGTGCCAGCAGCCCTCAATGGACAGGGGGCGAGGGTAGCAATCAGCCCCAGCATTTT